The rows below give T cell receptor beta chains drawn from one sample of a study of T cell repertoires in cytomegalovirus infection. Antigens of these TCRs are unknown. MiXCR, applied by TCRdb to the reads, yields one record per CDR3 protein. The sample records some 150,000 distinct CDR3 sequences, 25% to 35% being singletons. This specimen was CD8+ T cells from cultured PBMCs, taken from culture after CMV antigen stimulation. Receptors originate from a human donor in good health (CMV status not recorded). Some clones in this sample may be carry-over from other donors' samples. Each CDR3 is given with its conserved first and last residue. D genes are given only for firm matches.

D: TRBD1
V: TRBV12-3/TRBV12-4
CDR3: CASSPDRVGYEQYF

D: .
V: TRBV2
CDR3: CASSGGLRETQYF

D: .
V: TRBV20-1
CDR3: CSARDNRDTSSYEQYF

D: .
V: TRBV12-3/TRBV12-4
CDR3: CASSRQGPGGEQYF

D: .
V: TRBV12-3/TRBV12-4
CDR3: CASSLAGGGTEAFF

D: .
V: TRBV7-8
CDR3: CASSLFPGVNEQYF

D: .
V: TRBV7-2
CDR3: CASSFGSGYNEQFF

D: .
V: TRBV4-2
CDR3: CASSQELAGAYGYTF

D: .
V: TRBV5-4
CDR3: CASSLRWGVHEQYF

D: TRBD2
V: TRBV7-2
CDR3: CASSLELAGETQYF

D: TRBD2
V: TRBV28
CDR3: CASSFSGLAENIQYF

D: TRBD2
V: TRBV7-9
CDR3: CASSPLLAGGHYNEQFF

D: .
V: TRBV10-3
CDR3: CAISDSEGYTF

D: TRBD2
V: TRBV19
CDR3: CASSTYPGTSGGLGLTDTQYF

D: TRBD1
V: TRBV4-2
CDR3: CASSQLGDSSWGTEAFF

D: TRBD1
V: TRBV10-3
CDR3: CAISGGQYYEQYF

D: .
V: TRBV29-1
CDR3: CSVGTDLYEQYF

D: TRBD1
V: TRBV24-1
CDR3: CAIRQGAYSNEQFF

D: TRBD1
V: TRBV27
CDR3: CASSSRRGGAGNQPQHF

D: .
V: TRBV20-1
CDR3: CSATWGINTEAFF

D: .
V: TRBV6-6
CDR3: CASSYSGFLFPEAFF

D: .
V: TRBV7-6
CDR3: CASSNGPSSYEQYF

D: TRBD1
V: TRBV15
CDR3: CATSSWDRESTDTQYF

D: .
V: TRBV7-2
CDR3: CASSTSANRGTYEQYF

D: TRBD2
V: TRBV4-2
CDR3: CASSQDWLAGPSYNEQFF

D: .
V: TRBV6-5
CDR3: CASSPTLLVNQPQHF

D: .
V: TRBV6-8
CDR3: CASNKFGQTSEGTEAFF

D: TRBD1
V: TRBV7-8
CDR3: CASSKTTGTGNSPLHF

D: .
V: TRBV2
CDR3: CASSETGTFYGYTF

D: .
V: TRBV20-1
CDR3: CSADDSERSSYNSPLHF

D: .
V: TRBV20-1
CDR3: CSALGGDYTEAFF

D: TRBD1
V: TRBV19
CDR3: CASSTDTGTGTSGNQPQHF

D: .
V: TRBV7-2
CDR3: CASSARGQNTEAFF

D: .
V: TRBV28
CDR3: CASSLLGTRDTQYF

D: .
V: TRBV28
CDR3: CASSLSDLGSPLHF

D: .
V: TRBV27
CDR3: CALLTGSGELFF

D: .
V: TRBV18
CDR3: CASSPLDGIYEQYF

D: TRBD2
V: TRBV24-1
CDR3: CATSDLRLSGDSSTDTQYF

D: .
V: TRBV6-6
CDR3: CASSYSSQGKAYGYTF

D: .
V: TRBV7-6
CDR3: CASSLGLKETQYF

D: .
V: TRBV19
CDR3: CASSIVDQETQYF

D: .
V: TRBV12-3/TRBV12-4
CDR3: CASSLWGGQPQHF